The clone carrying this T cell receptor beta chain was detected only a few times. Its target is not known. The sample belongs to a study of Ad26.COV2.S vaccination and SARS-CoV-2 variants. Treatment meaning: some 20 received Ad26.COV2.S at low or high dose, single or two shots; a few received placebo; per-sample allocation not given. Sampling happened 63 days after the first vaccine or placebo injection. An 18-55-year-old adult in Boston served as donor. The data were produced by immunoSEQ multiplex PCR, yet TCRdb's version contains in-frame clones alone and is incomplete. Of some 250,000 clones in the sample, approximately 87% were seen once. The germline V gene has CDR1 MNHEY and CDR2 SVGEGT. This CDR3 has 19 residues. V trimming: 6 bases; J trimming: 5 bases; junction bases outside the gene matches: 15. Study conclusions and caveats: Across vaccine and placebo recipients, the breadth of non-spike TCRs was similar.

Sequenced material: peripheral blood, taken in a trial of Ad26.COV2.S vaccine versus placebo. The gene calls are TRBV6-2 or TRBV6-3 and TRBJ2-2; 13 nucleotides agree with TRBD2. The sequence came from a person aged 18-60 years who received the Ad26.COV2.S COVID-19 vaccine or a placebo. CDR3 residues: CASSPFKLPGLAGTGELFF. The CDR3 DNA is TGTGCCAGCAGCCCCTTCAAGTTACCGGGACTAGCGGGAACCGGGGAGCTGTTTTTT.